These 12 T cell receptor beta chains were all obtained from the same sample, sequenced in a study of T cells expressing NK-cell markers (dated by TCRdb to 2019 to 2021). The receptor library was made with 5' RACE. The sample was run on an Illumina HiSeq 2000. TCRdb reanalyzed the reads, keeping one entry per CDR3 protein sequence and omitting DNA. The sample table includes approximately 420,000 distinct CDR3 sequences. Of the sample, about 10% falls within the top ten clones. The sample taken for sequencing was blood T cells: a sorted CD56 or NKG2C T cell subset, CD4+ or CD8+ T cells, or bulk PBMC T cells (not recorded which). These receptors were collected from a woman aged 45-65 years in good health. Donor details come from another sample of the same person, matched by shared clones.

The chain joins TRBV7-9 to TRBJ2-3; checking the TCRdb D call of TRBD2 is not possible without DNA. The germline V gene has CDR1 SEHNR and CDR2 FQNEAQ (reference sequence). This CDR3 comprises 17 residues. The CDR3 region is CASSLYQSGSRSDTQYF.

The CDR3 reads CASSQDDSQPDTQYF. V gene TRBV3-1 combines with J gene TRBJ2-3; the D call from TCRdb, TRBD1, cannot be confirmed without DNA. The length of the CDR3 is 15 residues. Germline loops: CDR1 LGHDT, CDR2 YNNKEL (reference sequence).

The CDR3 here is CASSLVGPSGNTIYF. This chain joins TRBV11-2 and TRBJ1-3. The CDR3 sequence is 15 residues long. Germline V gives CDR1 SGHAT, CDR2 FQNNGV.

The CDR3 reads CASSPGTRGPGELFF. The chain uses TRBV5-1 and TRBJ2-2; TCRdb returns TRBD1, unconfirmable since there is no DNA. There are 15 residues in the CDR3. CDR1 and CDR2 from the germline V gene are SGHRS and YFSETQ.

The V gene is TRBV6-2 or TRBV6-3, the J gene TRBJ2-1; TCRdb designates TRBD2, a call that cannot be tested without DNA. The germline V gene encodes CDR1 MNHEY and CDR2 SVGEGT. The CDR3 consists of 14 residues. CDR3 sequence reads: CASSKAGRYNEQFF.

The chain is built from TRBV7-2 and TRBJ2-5; checking the TCRdb D call of TRBD1 is not possible without DNA. Per germline, CDR1 SGHTA and CDR2 FQGNSA. The CDR3 covers 14 residues. The CDR3 loop reads CASSTPLAGETQYF.

This chain connects TRBV2 to TRBJ2-5; TCRdb calls TRBD1, which cannot be checked without DNA. The CDR3 totals 15 residues. Germline values: CDR1 SNHLY, CDR2 FYNNEI. CDR3 sequence: CASSSEDSPQETQYF.

The V call is TRBV5-1, the J call TRBJ2-5; as DNA is missing, the TRBD2 call by TCRdb cannot be tested. This CDR3 contains 14 residues. Germline V lookup: CDR1 SGHRS, CDR2 YFSETQ. The CDR3 is CASSLNPSGETQYF.

The genes are TRBV12-3 or TRBV12-4 and TRBJ2-5; the TRBD2 assignment by TCRdb is unverifiable without DNA. The CDR3 is made up of 16 amino acids. The CDR3 loop reads CASSPGTSGKQETQYF.

The chain links TRBV4-1 to TRBJ2-1; TCRdb proposes TRBD2, but this gene call is untestable without DNA. The CDR3 loop spans 16 amino acids. CDR1 is MGHRA, CDR2 YSYEKL, per germline. The CDR3 is CASSQDQSRSYNEQFF.

This chain uses TRBV5-1 with TRBJ2-1; TCRdb lists TRBD2, though no DNA is available to test this call. In germline, CDR1 is SGHRS, CDR2 YFSETQ. This CDR3 contains 17 residues. The CDR3 loop reads CASSPSGGLASAFEQFF.

V is TRBV6-4 and J is TRBJ1-1. The germline V gene encodes CDR1 MRHNA and CDR2 SNTAGT. The CDR3 consists of 19 residues. The CDR3 sequence is CASPSFSTDGQTLNTEAFF.